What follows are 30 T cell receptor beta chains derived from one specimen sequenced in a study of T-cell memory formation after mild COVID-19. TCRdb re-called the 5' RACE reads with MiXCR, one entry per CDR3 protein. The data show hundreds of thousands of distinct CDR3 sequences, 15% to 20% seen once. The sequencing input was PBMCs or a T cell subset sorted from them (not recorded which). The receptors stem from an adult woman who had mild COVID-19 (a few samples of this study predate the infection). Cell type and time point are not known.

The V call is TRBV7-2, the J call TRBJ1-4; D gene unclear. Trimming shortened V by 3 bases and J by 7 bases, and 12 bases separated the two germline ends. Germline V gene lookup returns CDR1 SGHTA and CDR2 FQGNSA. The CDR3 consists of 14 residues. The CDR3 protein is CASSFQGVTEKLFF. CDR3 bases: TGTGCCAGCAGCTTTCAAGGTGTAACTGAAAAACTGTTTTTT.

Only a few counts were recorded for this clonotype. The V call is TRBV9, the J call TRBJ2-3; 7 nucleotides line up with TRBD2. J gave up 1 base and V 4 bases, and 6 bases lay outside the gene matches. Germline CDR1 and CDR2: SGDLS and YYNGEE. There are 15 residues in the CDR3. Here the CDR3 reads CASSYLAAGTDTQYF. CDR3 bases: TGTGCCAGCAGCTACCTAGCGGCGGGCACAGATACGCAGTATTTT.

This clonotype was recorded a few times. CDR3 region: CSVEDPRWGTEAFF. The CDR3 bases are TGCAGCGTTGAAGATCCCCGGTGGGGCACTGAAGCTTTCTTT. The V gene is TRBV29-1, the J gene TRBJ1-1; D is unclear. Trimming cost V 0 bases and J 4 bases, with 12 bases left between them. Germline V lookup: CDR1 SQVTM, CDR2 ANQGSEA. CDR3 length: 14 amino acids.

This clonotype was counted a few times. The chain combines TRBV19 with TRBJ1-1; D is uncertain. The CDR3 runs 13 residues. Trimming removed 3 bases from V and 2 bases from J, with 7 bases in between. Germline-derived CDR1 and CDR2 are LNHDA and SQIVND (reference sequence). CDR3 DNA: TGTGCCAGTAGTATGTCGGGAAACACTGAAGCTTTCTTT. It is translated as CASSMSGNTEAFF.

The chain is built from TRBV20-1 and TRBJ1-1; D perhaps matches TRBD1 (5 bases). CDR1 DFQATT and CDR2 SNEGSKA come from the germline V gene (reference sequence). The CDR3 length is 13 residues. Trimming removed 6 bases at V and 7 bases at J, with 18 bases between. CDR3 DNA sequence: TGCAGTGCAAGGCGGGGGTCCAACCGTGAAGCTTTCTTT. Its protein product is CSARRGSNREAFF.

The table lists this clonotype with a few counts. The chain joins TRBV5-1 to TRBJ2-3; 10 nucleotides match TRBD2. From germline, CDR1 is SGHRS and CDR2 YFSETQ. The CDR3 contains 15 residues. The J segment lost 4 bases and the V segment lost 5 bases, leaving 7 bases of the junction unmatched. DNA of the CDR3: TGCGCCAGCAGTGGTACTAGCGGGATGGCAGATACGCAGTATTTT. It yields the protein CASSGTSGMADTQYF.

The CDR3 nucleotides are TGCGCCAGCAGCTTGGTAACAGGGCTGAATTCCTACGAGCAGTACTTC. It is translated as CASSLVTGLNSYEQYF. The chain couples TRBV5-1 to TRBJ2-7, with D maybe TRBD1 (6 bases). The V and J ends lost 0 bases and 1 base respectively, with 14 bases between them. Germline lookup yields CDR1 SGHRS and CDR2 YFSETQ. The CDR3 is made up of 16 amino acids.

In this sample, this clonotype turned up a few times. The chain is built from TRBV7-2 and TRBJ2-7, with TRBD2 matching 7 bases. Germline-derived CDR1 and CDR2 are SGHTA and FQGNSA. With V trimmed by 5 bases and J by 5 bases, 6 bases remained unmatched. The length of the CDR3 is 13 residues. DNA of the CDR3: TGTGCCAGCAGCGGGAGGGTGGGAAACGAGCAGTACTTC. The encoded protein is CASSGRVGNEQYF.

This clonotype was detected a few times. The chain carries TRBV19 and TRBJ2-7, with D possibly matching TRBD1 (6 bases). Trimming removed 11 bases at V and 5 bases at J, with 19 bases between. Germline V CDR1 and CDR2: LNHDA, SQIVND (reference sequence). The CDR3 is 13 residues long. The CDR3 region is CAVAGRGRNEQYF. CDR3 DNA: TGTGCCGTCGCAGGCAGGGGAAGAAACGAGCAGTACTTC.

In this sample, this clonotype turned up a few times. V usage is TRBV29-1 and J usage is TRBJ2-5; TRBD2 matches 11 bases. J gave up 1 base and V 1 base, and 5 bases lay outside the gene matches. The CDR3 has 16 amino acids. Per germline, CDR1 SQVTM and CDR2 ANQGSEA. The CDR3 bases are TGCAGCGTTGAAGGGGCTAGCGGGGGGATCCAAGAGACCCAGTACTTC. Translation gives CSVEGASGGIQETQYF.

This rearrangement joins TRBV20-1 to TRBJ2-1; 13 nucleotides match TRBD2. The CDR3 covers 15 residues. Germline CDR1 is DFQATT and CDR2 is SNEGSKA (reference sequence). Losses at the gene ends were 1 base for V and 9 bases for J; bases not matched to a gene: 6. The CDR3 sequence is CSARVGTSGRGEQFF. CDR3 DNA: TGCAGTGCTAGAGTTGGAACTAGCGGGAGGGGTGAGCAGTTCTTC.

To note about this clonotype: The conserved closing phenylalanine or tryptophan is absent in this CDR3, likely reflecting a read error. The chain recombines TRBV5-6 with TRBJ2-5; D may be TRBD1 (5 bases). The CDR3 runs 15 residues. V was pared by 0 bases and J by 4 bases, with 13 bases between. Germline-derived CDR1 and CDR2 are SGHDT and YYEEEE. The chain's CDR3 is CASSLGLIGAETQYL. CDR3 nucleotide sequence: TGTGCCAGCAGCTTGGGACTGATAGGGGCAGAGACCCAGTACCTC.

CDR3 DNA sequence: TGCGCCAGCAGTTTCGGGGGAGAATACGAGCAGTACTTC. Translation: CASSFGGEYEQYF. The rearrangement uses TRBV5-1 and TRBJ2-7; D is possibly TRBD2 (6 bases). The CDR3 is made up of 13 amino acids. The germline V gene encodes CDR1 SGHRS and CDR2 YFSETQ. Trimming removed 5 bases at V and 4 bases at J, with 13 bases between.

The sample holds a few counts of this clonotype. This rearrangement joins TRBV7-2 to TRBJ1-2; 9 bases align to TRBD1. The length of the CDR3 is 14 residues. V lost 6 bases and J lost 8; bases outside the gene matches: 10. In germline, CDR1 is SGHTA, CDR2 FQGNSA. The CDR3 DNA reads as TGTGCCAGCAGACAGGGGGCAAGTAAAAGCGGCTACACCTTC. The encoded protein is CASRQGASKSGYTF.

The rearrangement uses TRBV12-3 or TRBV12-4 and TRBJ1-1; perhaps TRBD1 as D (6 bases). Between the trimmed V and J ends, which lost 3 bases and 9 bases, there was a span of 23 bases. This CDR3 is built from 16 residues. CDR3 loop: CASSFPGSGGAGKAFF. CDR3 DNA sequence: TGTGCCAGCAGTTTCCCCGGGTCGGGGGGCGCGGGTAAAGCTTTCTTT.

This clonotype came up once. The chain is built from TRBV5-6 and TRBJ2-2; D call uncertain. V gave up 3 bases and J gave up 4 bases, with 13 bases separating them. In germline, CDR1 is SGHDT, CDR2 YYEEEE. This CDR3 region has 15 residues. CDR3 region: CASSYKGKPTGELFF. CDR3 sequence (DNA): TGTGCCAGCAGCTATAAGGGAAAGCCCACCGGGGAGCTGTTTTTT.

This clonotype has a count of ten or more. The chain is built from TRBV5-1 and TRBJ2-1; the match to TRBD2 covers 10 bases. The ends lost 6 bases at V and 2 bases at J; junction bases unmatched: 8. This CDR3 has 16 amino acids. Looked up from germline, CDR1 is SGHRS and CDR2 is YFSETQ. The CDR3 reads CASIAVSGRAYNEQFF. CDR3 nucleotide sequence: TGCGCCAGCATCGCCGTGAGCGGGAGGGCCTACAATGAGCAGTTCTTC.

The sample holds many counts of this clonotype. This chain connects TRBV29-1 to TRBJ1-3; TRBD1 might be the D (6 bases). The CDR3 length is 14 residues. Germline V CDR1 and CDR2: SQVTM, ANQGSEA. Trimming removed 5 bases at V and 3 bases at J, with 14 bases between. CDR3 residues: CSVFDRNNGNTIYF. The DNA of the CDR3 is TGCAGCGTTTTCGACAGGAATAATGGAAACACCATATATTTT. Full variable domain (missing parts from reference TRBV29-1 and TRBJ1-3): SAVISQKPSRDICQRGTSLTIQCQVDSQVTMMFWYRQQPGQSLTLIATANQGSEATYESGFVIDKFPISRPNLTFSTLTVSNMSPEDSSIYLCSVFDRNNGNTIYFGEGSWLTVV.

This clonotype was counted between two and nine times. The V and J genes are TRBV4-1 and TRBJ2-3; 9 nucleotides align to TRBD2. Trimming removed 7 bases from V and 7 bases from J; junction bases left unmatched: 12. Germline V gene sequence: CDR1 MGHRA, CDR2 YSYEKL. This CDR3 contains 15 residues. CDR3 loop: CASTLGAGGPNTQYF. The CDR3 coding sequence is TGCGCCAGCACCCTTGGGGCGGGGGGGCCGAATACGCAGTATTTT.

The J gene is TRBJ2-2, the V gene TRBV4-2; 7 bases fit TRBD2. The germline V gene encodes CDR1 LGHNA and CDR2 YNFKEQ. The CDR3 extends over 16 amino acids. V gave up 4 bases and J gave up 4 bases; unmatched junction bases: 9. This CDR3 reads CASSRTSGAGTGELFF. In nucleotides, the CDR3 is TGTGCCAGCAGCCGGACTAGTGGGGCGGGCACCGGGGAGCTGTTTTTT.

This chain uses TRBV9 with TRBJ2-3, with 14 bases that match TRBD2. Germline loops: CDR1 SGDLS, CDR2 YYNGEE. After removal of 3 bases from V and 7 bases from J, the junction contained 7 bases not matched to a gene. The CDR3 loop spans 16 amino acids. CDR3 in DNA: TGTGCCAGCAGCGCATCCGGGACTAGCGGGGGAAATACGCAGTATTTT. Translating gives CASSASGTSGGNTQYF.

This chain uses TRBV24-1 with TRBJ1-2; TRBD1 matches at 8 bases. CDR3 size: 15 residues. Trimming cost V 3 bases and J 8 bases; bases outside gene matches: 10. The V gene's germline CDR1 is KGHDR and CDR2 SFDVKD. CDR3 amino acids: CATSDPGQEYRGYTF. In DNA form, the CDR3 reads TGTGCCACCAGTGATCCGGGACAGGAATACAGGGGCTACACCTTC.

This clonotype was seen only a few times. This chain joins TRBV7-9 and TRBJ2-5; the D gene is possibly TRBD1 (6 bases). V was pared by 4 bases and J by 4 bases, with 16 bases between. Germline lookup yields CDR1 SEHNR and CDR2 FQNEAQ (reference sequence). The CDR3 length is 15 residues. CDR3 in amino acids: CASSWGQDLRETQYF. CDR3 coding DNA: TGTGCCAGCAGCTGGGGGCAGGATCTCCGAGAGACCCAGTACTTC.

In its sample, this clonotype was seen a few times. This CDR3 reads CASSSPSGINYGYTF. The CDR3 DNA follows: TGTGCCAGCAGTTCACCATCCGGGATAAACTATGGCTACACCTTC. The V call is TRBV12-3 or TRBV12-4, the J call TRBJ1-2; no reliable D call. V lost 4 bases to trimming and J lost 2 bases, with 14 bases between them. The CDR3 runs to 15 residues.

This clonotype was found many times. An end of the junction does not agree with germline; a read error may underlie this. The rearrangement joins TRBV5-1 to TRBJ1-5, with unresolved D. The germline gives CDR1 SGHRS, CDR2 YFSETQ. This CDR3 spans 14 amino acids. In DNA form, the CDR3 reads TGTGCCAGCAGCTTGGAGGGCAGCAATCAGCCCCAGCATTTT. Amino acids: CASSLEGSNQPQHF.

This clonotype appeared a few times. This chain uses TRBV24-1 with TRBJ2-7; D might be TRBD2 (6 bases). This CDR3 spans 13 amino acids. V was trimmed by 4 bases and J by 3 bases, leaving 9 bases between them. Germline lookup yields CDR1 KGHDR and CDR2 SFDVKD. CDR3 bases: TGTGCCACCAGTGACGGGAGCGTCTACGAGCAGTACTTC. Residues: CATSDGSVYEQYF.

CDR3 DNA sequence: TGTGCCAGCAGTGAATCGGTCAGGAAGCCCCTCCACTTT. Translated: CASSESVRKPLHF. This chain links TRBV25-1 with TRBJ1-6; D is unresolved. The CDR3 loop spans 13 amino acids. V lost 1 base to trimming and J lost 13 bases, with 11 bases between them. Looked up from germline, CDR1 is MGHDK and CDR2 is SYGVNS.

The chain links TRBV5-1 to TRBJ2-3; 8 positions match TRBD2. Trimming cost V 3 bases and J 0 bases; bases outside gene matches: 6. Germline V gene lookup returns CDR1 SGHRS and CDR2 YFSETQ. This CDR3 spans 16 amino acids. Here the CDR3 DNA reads TGCGCCAGCAGCTCCCCGGGGGGGGACAGCACAGATACGCAGTATTTT. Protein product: CASSSPGGDSTDTQYF.

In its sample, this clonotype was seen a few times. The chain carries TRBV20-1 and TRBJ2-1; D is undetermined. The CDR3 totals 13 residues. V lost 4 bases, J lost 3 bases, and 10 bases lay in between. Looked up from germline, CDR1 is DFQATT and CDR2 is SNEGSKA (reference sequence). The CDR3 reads CSAIGSLYNEQFF. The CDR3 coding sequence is TGCAGTGCTATAGGTTCTCTCTACAATGAGCAGTTCTTC.

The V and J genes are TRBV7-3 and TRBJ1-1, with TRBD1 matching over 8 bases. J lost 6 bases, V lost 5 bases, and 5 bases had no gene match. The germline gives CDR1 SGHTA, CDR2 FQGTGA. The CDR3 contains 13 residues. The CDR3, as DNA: TGTGCCAGCAGCCAGACAGGGGCGGCTGAAGCTTTCTTT. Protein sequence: CASSQTGAAEAFF.